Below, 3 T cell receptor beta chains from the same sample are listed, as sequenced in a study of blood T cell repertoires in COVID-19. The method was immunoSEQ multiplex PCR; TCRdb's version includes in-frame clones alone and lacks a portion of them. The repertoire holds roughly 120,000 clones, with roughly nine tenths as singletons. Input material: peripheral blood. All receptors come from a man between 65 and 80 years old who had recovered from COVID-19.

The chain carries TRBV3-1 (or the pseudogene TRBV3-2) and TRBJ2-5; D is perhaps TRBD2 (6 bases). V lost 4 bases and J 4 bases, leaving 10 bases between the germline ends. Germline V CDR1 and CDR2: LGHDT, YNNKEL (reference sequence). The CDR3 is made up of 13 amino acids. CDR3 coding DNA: TGTGCCAGCAGCCGAGGGAGGCGAGAGACCCAGTACTTC. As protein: CASSRGRRETQYF.

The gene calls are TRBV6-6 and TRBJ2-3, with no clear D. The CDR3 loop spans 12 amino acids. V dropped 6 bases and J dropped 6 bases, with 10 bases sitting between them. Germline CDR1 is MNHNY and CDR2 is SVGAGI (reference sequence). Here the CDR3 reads CASSKSMDTQYF. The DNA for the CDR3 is TGTGCCAGCAGCAAATCTATGGATACGCAGTATTTT.

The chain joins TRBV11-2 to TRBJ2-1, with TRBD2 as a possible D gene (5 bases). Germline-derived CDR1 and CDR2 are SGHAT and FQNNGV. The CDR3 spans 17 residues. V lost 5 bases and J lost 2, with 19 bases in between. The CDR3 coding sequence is TGTGCCAGCAGCACCCCTCCCTTGGAGGACCCCTACAATGAGCAGTTCTTC. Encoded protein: CASSTPPLEDPYNEQFF.